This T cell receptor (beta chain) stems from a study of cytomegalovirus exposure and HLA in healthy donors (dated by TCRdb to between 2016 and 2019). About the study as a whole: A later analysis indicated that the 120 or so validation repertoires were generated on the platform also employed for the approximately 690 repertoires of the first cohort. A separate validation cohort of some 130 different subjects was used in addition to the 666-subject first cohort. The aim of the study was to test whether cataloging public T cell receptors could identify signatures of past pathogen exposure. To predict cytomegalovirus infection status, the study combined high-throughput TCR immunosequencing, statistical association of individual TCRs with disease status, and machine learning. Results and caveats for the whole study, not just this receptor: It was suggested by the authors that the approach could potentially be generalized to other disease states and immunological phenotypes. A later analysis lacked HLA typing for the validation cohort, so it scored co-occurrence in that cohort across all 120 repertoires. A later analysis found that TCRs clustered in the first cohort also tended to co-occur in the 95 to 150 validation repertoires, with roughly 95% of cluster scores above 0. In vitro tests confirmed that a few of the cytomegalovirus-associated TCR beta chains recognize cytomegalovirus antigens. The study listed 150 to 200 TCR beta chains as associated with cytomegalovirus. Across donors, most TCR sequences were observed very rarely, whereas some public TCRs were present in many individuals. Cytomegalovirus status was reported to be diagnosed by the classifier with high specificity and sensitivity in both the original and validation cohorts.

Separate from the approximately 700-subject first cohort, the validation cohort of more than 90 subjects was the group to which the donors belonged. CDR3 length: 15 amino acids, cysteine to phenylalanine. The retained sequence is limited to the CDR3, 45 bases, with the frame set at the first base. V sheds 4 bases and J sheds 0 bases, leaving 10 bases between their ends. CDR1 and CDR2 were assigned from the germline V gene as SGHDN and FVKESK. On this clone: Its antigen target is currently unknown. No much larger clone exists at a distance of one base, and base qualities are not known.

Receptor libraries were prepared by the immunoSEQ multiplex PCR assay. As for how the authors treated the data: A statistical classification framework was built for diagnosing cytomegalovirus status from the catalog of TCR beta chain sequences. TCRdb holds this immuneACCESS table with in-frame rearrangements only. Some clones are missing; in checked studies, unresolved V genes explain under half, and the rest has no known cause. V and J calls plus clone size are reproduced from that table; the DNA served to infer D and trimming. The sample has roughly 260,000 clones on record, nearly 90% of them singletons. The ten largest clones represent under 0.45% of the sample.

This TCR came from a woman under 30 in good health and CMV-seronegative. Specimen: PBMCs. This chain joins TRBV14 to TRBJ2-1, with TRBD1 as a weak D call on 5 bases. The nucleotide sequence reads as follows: TGTGCCAGCAGCCCCCGGACAAGCTCCTACAATGAGCAGTTCTTC. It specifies CASSPRTSSYNEQFF.